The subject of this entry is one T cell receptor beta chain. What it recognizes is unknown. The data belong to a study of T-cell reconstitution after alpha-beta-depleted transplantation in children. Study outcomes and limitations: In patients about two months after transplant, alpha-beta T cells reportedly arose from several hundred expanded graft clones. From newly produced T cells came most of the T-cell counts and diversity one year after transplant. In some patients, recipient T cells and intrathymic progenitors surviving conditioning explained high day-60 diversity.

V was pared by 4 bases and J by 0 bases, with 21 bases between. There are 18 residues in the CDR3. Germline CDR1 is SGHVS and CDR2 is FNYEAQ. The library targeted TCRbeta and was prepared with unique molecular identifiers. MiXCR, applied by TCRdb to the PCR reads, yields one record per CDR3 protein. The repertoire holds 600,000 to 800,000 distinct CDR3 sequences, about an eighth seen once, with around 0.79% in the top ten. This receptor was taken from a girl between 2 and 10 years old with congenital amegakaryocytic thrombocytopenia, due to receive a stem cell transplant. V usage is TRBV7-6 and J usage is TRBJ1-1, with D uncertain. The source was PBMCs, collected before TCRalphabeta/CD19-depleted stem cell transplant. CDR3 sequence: CASSSPNDGGQMNTEAFF. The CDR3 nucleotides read TGTGCCAGCAGCTCACCCAATGATGGAGGGCAGATGAACACTGAAGCTTTCTTT. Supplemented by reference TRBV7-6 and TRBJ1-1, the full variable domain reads GAGVSQSPRYKVTKRGQDVALRCDPISGHVSLYWYRQALGQGPEFLTYFNYEAQQDKSGLPNDRFSAERPEGSISTLTIQRTEQRDSAMYRCASSSPNDGGQMNTEAFFGQGTRLTVV.